The TCR beta chain described here comes from a study of T cells after yellow fever vaccination. TCRdb reprocessed the 5' RACE reads via MiXCR and lists one record per CDR3 protein. The table shows a few hundred thousand distinct CDR3 sequences, with around 6.8% occurring only once. Germline CDR1 reads SQVTM; CDR2 reads ANQGSEA. This CDR3 comprises 13 residues. After removal of 4 bases from V and 2 bases from J, the junction contained 5 bases not matched to a gene. This clonotype came up a few times. This rearrangement joins TRBV29-1 to TRBJ2-7, with 7 positions matching TRBD1. The sample here was PBMCs, taken approximately 47 days after the first yellow fever vaccination. The sequence was obtained from a man between 18 and 29 years old who received the YFV17D yellow fever vaccine. In DNA, the CDR3 is TGCAGCGTTGCTCGGGGACAGCCCTACGAGCAGTACTTC. This codes for CSVARGQPYEQYF.